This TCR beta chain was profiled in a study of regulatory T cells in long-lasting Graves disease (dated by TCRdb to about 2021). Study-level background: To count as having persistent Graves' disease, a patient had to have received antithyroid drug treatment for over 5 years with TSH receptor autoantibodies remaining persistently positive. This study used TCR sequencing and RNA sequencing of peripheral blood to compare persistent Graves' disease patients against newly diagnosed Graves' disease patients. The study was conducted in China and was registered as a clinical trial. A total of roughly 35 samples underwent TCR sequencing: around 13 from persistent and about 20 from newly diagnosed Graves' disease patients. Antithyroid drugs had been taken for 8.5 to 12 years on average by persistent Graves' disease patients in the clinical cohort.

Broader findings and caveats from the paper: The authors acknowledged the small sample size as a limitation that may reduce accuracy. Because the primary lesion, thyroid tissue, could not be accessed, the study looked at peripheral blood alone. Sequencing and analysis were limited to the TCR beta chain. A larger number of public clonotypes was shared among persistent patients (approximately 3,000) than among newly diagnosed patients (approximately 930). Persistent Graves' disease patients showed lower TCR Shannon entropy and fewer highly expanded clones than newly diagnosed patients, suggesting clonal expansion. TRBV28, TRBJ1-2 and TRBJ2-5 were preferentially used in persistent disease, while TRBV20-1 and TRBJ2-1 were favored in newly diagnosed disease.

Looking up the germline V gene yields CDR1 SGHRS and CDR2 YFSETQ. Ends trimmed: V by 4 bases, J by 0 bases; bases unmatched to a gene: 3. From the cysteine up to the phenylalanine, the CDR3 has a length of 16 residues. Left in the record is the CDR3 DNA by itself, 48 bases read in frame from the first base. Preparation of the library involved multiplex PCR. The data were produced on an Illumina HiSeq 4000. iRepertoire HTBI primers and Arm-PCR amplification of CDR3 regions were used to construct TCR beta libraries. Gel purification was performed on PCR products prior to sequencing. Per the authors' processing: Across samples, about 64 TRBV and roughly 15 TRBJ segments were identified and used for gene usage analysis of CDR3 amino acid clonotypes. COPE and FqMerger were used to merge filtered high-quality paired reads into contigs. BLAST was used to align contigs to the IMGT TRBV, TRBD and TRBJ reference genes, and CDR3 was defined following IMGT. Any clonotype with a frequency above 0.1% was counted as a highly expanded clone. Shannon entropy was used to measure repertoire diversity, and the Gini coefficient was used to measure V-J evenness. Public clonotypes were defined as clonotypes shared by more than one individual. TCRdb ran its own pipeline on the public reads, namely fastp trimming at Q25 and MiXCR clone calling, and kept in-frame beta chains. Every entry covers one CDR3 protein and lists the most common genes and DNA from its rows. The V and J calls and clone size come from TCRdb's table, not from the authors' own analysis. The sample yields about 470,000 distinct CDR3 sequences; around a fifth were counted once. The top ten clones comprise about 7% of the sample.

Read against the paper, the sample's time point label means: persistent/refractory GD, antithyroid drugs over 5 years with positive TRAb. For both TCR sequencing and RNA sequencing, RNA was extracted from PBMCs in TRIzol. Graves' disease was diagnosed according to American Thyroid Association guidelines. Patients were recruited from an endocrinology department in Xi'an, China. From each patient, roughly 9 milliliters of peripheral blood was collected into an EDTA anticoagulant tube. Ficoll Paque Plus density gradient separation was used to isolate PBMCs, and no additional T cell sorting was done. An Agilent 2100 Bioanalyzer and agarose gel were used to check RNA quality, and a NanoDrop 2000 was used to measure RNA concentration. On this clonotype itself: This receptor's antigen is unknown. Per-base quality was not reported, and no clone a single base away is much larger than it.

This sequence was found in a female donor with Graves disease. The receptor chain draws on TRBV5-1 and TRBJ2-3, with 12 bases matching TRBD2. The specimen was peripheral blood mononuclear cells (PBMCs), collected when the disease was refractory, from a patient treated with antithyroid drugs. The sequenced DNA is TGCGCCAGCAGCCCGACTAGCGGGGGAAGCACAGATACGCAGTATTTT. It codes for CASSPTSGGSTDTQYF.